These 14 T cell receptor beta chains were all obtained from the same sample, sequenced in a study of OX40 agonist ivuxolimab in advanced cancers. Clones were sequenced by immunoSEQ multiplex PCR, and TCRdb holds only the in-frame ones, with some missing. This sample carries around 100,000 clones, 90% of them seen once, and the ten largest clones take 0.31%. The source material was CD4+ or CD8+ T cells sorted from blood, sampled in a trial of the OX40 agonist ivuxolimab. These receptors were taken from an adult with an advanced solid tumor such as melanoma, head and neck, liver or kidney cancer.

The CDR3: CASSTGTSFSYEQYF. In DNA form, the CDR3 reads TGTGCCAGCAGTACCGGGACCTCATTCTCTTACGAGCAGTACTTC. The chain is built from TRBV28 and TRBJ2-7; D is perhaps TRBD1 or TRBD2 (5 bases each). The CDR3 is 15 residues long. With 5 bases removed from V and 4 bases from J, the gap between germline ends came to 18 bases. Germline CDR1 reads MDHEN; CDR2 reads SYDVKM.

In DNA form, the CDR3 reads TGTGCCAGCAGTGAATCCCGCCAGAGGGATGAGCAGTTCTTC. It yields the protein CASSESRQRDEQFF. The chain uses TRBV25-1 and TRBJ2-1, with D perhaps TRBD2 (5 bases). The germline V and J ends were trimmed by 1 base and 8 bases, with 12 bases remaining between them. The CDR3 loop spans 14 amino acids. CDR1 is MGHDK, CDR2 SYGVNS, per germline.

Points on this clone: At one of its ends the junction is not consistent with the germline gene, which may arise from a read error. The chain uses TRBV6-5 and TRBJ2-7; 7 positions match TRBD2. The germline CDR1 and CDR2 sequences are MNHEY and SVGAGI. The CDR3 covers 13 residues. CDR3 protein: CASRRGSNYKQYF. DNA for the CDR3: TGTGCCAGCCGGCGCGGGAGTAACTACAAGCAGTACTTC.

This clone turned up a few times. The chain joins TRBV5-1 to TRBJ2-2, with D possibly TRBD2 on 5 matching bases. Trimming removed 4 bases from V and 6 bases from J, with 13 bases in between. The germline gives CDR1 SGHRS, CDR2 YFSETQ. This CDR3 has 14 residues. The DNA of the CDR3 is TGCGCCAGCAGCGAGCAGGACGGGGCCGGGGAGCTGTTTTTT. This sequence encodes CASSEQDGAGELFF.

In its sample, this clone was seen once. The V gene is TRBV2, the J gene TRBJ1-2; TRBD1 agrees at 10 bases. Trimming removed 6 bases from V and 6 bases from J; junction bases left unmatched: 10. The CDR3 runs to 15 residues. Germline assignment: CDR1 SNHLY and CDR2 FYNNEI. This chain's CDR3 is CASSQTPGTGDGYTF. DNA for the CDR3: TGTGCCAGCAGCCAAACCCCCGGGACAGGGGATGGCTACACCTTC. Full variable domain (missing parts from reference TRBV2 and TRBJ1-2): EPEVTQTPSHQVTQMGQEVILRCVPISNHLYFYWYRQILGQKVEFLVSFYNNEISEKSEIFDDQFSVERPDGSNFTLKIRSTKLEDSAMYFCASSQTPGTGDGYTFGSGTRLTVV.

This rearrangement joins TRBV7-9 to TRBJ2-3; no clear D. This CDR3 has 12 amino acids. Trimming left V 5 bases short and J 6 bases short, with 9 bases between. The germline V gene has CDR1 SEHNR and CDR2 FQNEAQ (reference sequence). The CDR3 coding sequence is TGTGCCAGCAGCGCAACCATGGATACGCAGTATTTT. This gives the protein CASSATMDTQYF.

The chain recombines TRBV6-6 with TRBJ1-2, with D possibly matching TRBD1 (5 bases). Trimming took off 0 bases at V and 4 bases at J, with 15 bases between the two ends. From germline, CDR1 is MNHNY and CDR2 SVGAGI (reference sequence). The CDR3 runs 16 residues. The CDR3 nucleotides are TGTGCCAGCAGTTACTCGGGGAGGGGCGTGGGCTATGGCTACACCTTC. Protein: CASSYSGRGVGYGYTF.

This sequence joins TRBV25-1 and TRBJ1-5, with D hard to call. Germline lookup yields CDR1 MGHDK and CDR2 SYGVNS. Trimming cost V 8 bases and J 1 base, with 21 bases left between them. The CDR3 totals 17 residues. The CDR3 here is CASLRPTAERSNQPQHF. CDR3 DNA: TGTGCCAGCCTCCGACCCACGGCGGAGAGAAGCAATCAGCCCCAGCATTTT.

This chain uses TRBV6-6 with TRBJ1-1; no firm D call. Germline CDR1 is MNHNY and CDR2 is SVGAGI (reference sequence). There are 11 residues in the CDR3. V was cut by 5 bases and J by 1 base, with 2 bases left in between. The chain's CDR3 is CASSENTEAFF. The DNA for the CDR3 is TGTGCCAGCAGTGAGAACACTGAAGCTTTCTTT.

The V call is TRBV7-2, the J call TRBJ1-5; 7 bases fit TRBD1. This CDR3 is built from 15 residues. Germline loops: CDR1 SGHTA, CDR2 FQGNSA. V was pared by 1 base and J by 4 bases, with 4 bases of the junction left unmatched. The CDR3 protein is CASSLVGTANQPQHF. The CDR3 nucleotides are TGTGCCAGCAGCTTAGTAGGGACAGCAAATCAGCCCCAGCATTTT.

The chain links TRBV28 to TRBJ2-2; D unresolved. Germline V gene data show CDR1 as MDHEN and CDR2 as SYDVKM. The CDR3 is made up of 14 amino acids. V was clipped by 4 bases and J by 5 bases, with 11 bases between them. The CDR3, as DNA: TGTGCCAGCAGTTCACCTGTTGGGACCGGGGAGCTGTTTTTT. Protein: CASSSPVGTGELFF.

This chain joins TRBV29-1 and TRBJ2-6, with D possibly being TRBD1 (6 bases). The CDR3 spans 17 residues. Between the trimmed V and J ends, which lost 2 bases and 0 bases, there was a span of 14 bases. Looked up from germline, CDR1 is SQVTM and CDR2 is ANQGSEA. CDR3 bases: TGCAGCGTTGAAACAGGGTGGGGCCTCTCTGGGGCCAACGTCCTGACTTTC. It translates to CSVETGWGLSGANVLTF.

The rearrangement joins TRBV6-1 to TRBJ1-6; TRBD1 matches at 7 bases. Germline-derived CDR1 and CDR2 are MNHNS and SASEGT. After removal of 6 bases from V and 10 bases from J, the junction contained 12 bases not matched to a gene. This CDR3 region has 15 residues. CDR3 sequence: CASRGFKMTGSPLHF. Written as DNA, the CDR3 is TGTGCCAGCAGGGGATTTAAAATGACAGGGTCACCCCTCCACTTT.

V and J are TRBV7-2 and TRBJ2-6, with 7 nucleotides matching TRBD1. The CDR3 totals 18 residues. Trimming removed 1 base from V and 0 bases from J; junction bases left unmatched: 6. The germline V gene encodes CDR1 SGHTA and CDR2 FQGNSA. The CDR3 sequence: CASSLERAGGSGANVLTF. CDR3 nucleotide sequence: TGTGCCAGCAGCTTAGAAAGGGCAGGGGGCTCTGGGGCCAACGTCCTGACTTTC.